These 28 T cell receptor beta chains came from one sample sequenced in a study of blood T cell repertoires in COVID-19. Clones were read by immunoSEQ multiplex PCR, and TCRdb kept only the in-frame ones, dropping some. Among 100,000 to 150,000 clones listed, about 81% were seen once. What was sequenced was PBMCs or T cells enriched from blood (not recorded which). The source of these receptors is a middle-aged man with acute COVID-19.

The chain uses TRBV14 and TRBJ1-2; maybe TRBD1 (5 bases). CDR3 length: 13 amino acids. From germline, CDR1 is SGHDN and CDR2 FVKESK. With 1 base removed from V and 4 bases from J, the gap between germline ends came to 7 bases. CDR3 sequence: CASSQVRGYGYTF. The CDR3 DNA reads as TGTGCCAGCAGCCAAGTAAGGGGCTATGGCTACACCTTC.

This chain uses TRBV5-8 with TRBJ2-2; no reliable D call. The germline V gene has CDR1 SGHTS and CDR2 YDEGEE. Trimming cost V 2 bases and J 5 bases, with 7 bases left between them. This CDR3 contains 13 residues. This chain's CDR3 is CASSFDSTGELFF. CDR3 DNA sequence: TGTGCCAGCAGCTTCGACTCAACCGGGGAGCTGTTTTTT. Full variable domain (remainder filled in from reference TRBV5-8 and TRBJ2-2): EAGVTQSPTHLIKTRGQQATLRCSPISGHTSVYWYQQALGLGLQFLLWYDEGEERNRGNFPPRFSGRQFPNYSSELNVNALELEDSALYLCASSFDSTGELFFGEGSRLTVL.

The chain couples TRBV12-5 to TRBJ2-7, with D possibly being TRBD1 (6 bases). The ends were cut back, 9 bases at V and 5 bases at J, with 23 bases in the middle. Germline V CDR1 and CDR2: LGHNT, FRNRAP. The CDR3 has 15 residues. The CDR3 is CARRSWVRDTNEQYF. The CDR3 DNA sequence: TGTGCTAGAAGGTCTTGGGTCCGGGACACTAACGAGCAGTACTTC. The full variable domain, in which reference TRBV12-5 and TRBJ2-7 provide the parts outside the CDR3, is DARVTQTPRHKVTEMGQEVTMRCQPILGHNTVFWYRQTMMQGLELLAYFRNRAPLDDSGMPKDRFSAEMPDATLATLKIQPSEPRDSAVYFCARRSWVRDTNEQYFGPGTRLTVT.

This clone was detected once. CDR3 sequence (DNA): TGTGCCAGCAGCCGCCAAGGGACAGGGGTAAAGTACAATGAGCAGTTCTTC. Translation: CASSRQGTGVKYNEQFF. The chain is built from TRBV9 and TRBJ2-1; 10 nucleotides line up with TRBD1. Unmatched junction bases numbered 11, after V lost 4 bases and J lost 4 bases. The CDR3 extends over 17 amino acids. The V gene's germline CDR1 is SGDLS and CDR2 YYNGEE.

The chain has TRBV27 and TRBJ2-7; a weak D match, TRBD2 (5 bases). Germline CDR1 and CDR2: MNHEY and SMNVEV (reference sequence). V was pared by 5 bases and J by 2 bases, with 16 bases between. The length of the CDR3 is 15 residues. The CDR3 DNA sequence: TGTGCCAGCAGTCCCATAGAGGGTATAACCTACGAGCAGTACTTC. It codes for CASSPIEGITYEQYF.

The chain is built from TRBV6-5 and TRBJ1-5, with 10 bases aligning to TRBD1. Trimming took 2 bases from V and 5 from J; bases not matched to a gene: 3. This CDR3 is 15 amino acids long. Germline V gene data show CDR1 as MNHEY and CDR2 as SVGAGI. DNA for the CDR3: TGTGCCAGCAGTTACGGGACAGGGGACGATCAGCCCCAGCATTTT. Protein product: CASSYGTGDDQPQHF.

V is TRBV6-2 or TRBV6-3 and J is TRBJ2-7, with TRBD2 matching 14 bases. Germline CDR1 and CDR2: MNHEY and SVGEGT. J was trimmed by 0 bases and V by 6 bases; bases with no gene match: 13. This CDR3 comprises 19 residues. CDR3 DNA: TGTGCCAGCAGCGGAACGGAGGGACTAGCGGGAGTTTTCTCCTACGAGCAGTACTTC. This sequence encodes CASSGTEGLAGVFSYEQYF.

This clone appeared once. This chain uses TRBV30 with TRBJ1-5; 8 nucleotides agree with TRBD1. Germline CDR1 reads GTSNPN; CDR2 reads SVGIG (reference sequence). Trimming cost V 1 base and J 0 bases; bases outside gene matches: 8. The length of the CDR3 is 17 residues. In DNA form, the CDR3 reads TGTGCCTGGAGTGGACACAGGGGGATTCTTAGCAATCAGCCCCAGCATTTT. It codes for CAWSGHRGILSNQPQHF.

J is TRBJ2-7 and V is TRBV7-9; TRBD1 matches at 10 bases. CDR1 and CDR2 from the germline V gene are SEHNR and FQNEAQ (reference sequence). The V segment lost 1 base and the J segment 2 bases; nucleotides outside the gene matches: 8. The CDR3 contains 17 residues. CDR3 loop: CASSLERWGTGAYEQYF. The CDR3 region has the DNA TGTGCCAGCAGCTTAGAGCGGTGGGGGACAGGGGCCTACGAGCAGTACTTC.

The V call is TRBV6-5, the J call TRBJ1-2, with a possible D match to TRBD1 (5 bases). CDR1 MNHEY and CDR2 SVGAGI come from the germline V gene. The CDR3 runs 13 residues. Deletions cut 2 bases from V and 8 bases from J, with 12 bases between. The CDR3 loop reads CASSYTRVSGYTF. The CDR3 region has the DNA TGTGCCAGCAGTTACACCAGGGTTTCCGGCTACACCTTC.

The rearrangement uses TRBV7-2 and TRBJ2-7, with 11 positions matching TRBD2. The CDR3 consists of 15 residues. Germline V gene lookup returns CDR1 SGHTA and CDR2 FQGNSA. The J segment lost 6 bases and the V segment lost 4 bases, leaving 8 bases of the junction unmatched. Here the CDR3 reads CASSSSSGRRGEQYF. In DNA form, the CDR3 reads TGTGCCAGCAGCTCCTCTAGCGGGAGGAGGGGCGAGCAGTACTTC.

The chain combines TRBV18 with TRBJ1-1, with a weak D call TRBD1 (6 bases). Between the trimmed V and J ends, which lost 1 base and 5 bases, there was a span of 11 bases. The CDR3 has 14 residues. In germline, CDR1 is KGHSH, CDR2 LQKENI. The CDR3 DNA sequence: TGTGCCAGCTCACCACGGTCAGGGGATACTGAAGCTTTCTTT. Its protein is CASSPRSGDTEAFF.

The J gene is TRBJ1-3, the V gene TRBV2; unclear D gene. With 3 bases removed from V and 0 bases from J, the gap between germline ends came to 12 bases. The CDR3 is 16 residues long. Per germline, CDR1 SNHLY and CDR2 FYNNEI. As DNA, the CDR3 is TGTGCCAGCAGTGAGCAGGCCGTACGCTCTGGAAACACCATATATTTT. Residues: CASSEQAVRSGNTIYF.

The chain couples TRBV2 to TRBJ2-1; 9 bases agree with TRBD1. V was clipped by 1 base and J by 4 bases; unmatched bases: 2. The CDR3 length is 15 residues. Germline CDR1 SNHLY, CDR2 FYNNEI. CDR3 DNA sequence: TGTGCCAGCAGTGAAGGACAGGGGGGGTACAATGAGCAGTTCTTC. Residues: CASSEGQGGYNEQFF.

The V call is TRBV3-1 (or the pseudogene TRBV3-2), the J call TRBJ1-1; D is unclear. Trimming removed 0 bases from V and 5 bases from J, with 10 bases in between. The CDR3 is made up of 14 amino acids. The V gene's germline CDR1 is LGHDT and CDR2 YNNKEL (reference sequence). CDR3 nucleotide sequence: TGTGCCAGCAGCCAAGACTCTACGGGGACTGAAGCTTTCTTT. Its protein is CASSQDSTGTEAFF.

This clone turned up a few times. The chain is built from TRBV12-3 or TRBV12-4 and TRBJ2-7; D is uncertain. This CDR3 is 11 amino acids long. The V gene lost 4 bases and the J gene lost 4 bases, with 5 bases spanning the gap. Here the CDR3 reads CASSSQYEQYF. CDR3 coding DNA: TGTGCCAGCAGTTCCCAATACGAGCAGTACTTC.

The DNA for the CDR3 is TGTGCCAGCAGCCAATCGGGACTAGCGGGGGGGCGGATAAGCAGCGGGGAGCTGTTTTTT. This encodes CASSQSGLAGGRISSGELFF. This rearrangement joins TRBV6-6 to TRBJ2-2; 16 bases agree with TRBD2. Per germline, CDR1 MNHNY and CDR2 SVGAGI (reference sequence). The CDR3 consists of 20 residues. J was trimmed by 7 bases and V by 6 bases; bases with no gene match: 17.

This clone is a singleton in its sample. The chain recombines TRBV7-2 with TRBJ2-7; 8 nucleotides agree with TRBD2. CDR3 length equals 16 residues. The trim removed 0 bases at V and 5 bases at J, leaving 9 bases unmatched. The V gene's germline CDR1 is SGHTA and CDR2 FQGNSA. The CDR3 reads CASSLALGPGGDEQYF. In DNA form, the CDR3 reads TGTGCCAGCAGCTTAGCCCTAGGGCCGGGGGGGGACGAGCAGTACTTC.

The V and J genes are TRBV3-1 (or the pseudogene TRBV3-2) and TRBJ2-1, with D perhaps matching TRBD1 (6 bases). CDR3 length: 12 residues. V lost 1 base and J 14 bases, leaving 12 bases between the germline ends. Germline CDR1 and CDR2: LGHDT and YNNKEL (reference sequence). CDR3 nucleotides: TGTGCCAGCAGCCAAGGACAGGCAGGGGAGTTCTTC. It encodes CASSQGQAGEFF.

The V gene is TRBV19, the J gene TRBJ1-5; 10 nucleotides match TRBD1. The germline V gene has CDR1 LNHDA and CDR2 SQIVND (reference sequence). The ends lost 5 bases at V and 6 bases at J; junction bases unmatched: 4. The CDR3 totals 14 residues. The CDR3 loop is CASSWDRGAQPQHF. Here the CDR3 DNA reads TGTGCCAGTAGTTGGGACAGGGGCGCTCAGCCCCAGCATTTT.

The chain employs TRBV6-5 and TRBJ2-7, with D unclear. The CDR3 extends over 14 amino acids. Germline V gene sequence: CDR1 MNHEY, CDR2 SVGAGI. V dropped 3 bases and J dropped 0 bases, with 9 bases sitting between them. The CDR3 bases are TGTGCCAGCAGTTATACAGCCTTCTCCTACGAGCAGTACTTC. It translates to CASSYTAFSYEQYF.

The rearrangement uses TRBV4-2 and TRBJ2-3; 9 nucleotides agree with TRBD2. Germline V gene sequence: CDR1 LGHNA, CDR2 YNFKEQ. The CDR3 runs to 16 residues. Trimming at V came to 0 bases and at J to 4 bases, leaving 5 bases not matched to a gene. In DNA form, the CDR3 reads TGTGCCAGCAGCCAAGACGGCGGGAGGGCCCCAGATACGCAGTATTTT. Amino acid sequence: CASSQDGGRAPDTQYF.

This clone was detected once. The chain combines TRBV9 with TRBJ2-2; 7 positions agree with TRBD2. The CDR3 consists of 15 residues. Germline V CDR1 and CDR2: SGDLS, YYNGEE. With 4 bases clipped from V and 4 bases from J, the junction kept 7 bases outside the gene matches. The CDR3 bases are TGTGCCAGCAGCACCGGAGCGGGGCTCACCGGGGAGCTGTTTTTT. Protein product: CASSTGAGLTGELFF. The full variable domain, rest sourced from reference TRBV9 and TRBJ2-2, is DSGVTQTPKHLITATGQRVTLRCSPRSGDLSVYWYQQSLDQGLQFLIQYYNGEERAKGNILERFSAQQFPDLHSELNLSSLELGDSALYFCASSTGAGLTGELFFGEGSRLTVL.

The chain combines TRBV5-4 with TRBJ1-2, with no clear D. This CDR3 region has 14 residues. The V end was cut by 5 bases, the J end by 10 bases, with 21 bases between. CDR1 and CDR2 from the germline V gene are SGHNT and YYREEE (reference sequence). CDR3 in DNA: TGTGCCAGCAGGGAGGGTCTTACCGCGGATGACTACACCTTC. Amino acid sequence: CASREGLTADDYTF.

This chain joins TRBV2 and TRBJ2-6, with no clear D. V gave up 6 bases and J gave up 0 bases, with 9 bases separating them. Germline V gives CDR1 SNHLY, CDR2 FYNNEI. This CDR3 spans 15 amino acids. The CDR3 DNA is TGTGCCAGCAGGAGCACAGTCTCTGGGGCCAACGTCCTGACTTTC. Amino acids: CASRSTVSGANVLTF.

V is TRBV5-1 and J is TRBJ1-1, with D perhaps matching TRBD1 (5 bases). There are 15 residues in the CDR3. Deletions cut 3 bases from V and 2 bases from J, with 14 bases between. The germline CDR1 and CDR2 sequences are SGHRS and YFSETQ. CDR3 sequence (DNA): TGCGCCAGCAGCTCCCTTATGGGGGGAAACACTGAAGCTTTCTTT. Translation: CASSSLMGGNTEAFF.

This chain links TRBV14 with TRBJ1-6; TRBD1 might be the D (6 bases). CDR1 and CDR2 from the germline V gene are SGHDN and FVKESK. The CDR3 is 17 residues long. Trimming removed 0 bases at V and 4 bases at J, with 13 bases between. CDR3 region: CASSQERQGPYNSPLHF. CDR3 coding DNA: TGTGCCAGCAGCCAAGAGAGGCAGGGGCCGTATAATTCACCCCTCCACTTT.

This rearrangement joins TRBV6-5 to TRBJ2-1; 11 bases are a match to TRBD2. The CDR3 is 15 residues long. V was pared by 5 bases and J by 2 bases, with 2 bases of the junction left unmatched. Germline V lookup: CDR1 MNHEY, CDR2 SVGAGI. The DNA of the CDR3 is TGTGCCAGCAGTACACTAGCGGGGGCCTACAATGAGCAGTTCTTC. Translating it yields CASSTLAGAYNEQFF.